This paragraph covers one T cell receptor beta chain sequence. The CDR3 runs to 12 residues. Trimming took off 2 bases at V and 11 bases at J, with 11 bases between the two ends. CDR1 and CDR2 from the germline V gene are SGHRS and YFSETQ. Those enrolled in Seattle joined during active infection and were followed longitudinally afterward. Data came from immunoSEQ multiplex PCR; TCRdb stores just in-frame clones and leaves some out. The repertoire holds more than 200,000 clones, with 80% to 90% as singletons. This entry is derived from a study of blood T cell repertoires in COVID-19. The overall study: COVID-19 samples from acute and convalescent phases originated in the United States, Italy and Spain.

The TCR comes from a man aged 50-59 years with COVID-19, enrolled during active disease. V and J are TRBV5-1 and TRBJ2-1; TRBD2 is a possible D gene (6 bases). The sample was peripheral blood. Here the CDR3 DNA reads TGCGCCAGCAGCTTCGGGACTGCACAGCAGTTCTTC. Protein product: CASSFGTAQQFF.